This entry concerns a single T cell receptor (beta chain). Treatment described: around 19 received Ad26.COV2.S at low or high dose, single or two shots; about 5 received placebo; per-sample allocation not given. Sampling was done on day 63 after the first vaccine or placebo injection. An Ad26 vector expressing Wuhan-strain SARS-CoV-2 spike served as the vaccine. This record comes from a study of Ad26.COV2.S vaccination and SARS-CoV-2 variants. Repertoires were generated with immunoSEQ multiplex PCR, while TCRdb's copy carries only in-frame clones and drops some. Of about 320,000 clones in the sample, roughly 86% were seen once. The sample was peripheral blood, taken in a trial of Ad26.COV2.S vaccine versus placebo. The source of this sequence is a person between 18 and 60 years old who received the Ad26.COV2.S COVID-19 vaccine or a placebo.

The CDR3 loop reads CATSRDSGGAETQYF. As DNA, the CDR3 is TGTGCCACCAGCAGAGATAGCGGGGGGGCCGAGACCCAGTACTTC. The V gene is TRBV15, the J gene TRBJ2-5, with 11 nucleotides matching TRBD2. This CDR3 contains 15 residues. V dropped 0 bases and J dropped 5; count of bases not matched to a gene: 2. CDR1 is LNHNV, CDR2 YYDKDF, per germline (reference sequence).